This is a list of T cell receptor beta chains from one sample in a study of shared clonotypes between healthy human individuals. Profiling relied on immunoSEQ multiplex PCR, and the TCRdb table lists in-frame clones only, not all of them. The sample holds millions of clones, about 92% seen once. Sequences were obtained from naive CD4+ T cells sorted from blood. The source of these receptors is a man aged 18 to 30 in good health. CDR3s include the opening cysteine and the closing phenylalanine or tryptophan. A D gene is named only where the DNA matches it firmly. Rows may omit the clone size; those that give it use once, few, many or a size class.

v_call	clone_size	d_call	j_call	cdr3_length	cdr3_aa	cdr3_nt
TRBV12-5	.	.	TRBJ2-6	16	CASGLSSSSGANVLTF	TGTGCTAGTGGTTTAAGTTCGAGCTCTGGGGCCAACGTCCTGACTTTC
TRBV10-1	once	.	TRBJ2-3	15	CASYRSSSFTDTQYF	TGCGCCAGTTACAGGTCCTCCTCATTCACAGATACGCAGTATTTT
TRBV5-1	.	.	TRBJ2-3	14	CASSPSDRTDTQYF	TGCGCCAGCAGCCCATCGGACCGCACAGATACGCAGTATTTT
TRBV2	.	TRBD2	TRBJ2-5	15	CASRGTSGSGETQYF	TGTGCCAGCAGGGGGACTAGCGGGAGTGGAGAGACCCAGTACTTC
TRBV6-1	.	TRBD1	TRBJ1-2	16	CASSETMAGGVRGYTF	TGTGCCAGCAGTGAAACGATGGCAGGGGGCGTTCGTGGCTACACCTTC
TRBV5-1	.	TRBD2	TRBJ2-1	16	CASSPGLAYPYNEQFF	TGCGCCAGCAGCCCGGGACTAGCGTACCCCTACAATGAGCAGTTCTTC
TRBV30	.	.	TRBJ1-5	14	CAWGDTLLNQPQHF	TGTGCCTGGGGGGACACATTACTCAATCAGCCCCAGCATTTT
TRBV7-9	.	.	TRBJ2-3	16	CASSLSVFDPTDTQYF	TGTGCCAGCAGCTTATCAGTTTTCGACCCGACAGATACGCAGTATTTT
TRBV27	.	.	TRBJ2-3	14	CASSLLGATDTQYF	TGTGCCAGCAGTTTATTGGGTGCGACAGATACGCAGTATTTT
TRBV5-8	.	.	TRBJ2-5	14	CASSSGLGQETQYF	TGTGCCAGCAGTTCGGGACTTGGACAAGAGACCCAGTACTTC
TRBV5-4	.	TRBD2	TRBJ2-1	15	CASSLSGGAPPEQFF	TGTGCCAGCAGCTTAAGCGGGGGGGCCCCTCCTGAGCAGTTCTTC
TRBV5-6	.	.	TRBJ2-7	13	CASSLQRHYEQYF	TGTGCCAGCAGCTTGCAACGCCACTACGAGCAGTACTTC
TRBV2	once	TRBD1	TRBJ1-4	15	CASRNSGTENEKLFF	TGTGCCAGCAGGAATTCCGGGACAGAGAATGAAAAACTGTTTTTT
TRBV7-9	.	.	TRBJ1-2	13	CASSRDTNYGYTF	TGTGCCAGCAGCAGGGACACCAACTATGGCTACACCTTC
TRBV5-1	.	.	TRBJ1-1	15	CASSLGTSESLQAFF	TGCGCCAGCAGCTTAGGGACATCGGAGTCCCTACAAGCTTTCTTT
TRBV19	.	TRBD2	TRBJ2-2	14	CASSELAGAGELFF	TGTGCCAGTAGTGAACTAGCGGGAGCCGGGGAGCTGTTTTTT
TRBV7-2	.	.	TRBJ1-1	15	CASSSPRGGNTEAFF	TGTGCCAGCAGTTCTCCGAGAGGTGGGAACACTGAAGCTTTCTTT
TRBV19	.	.	TRBJ2-7	15	CASSMGAGPTYEQYF	TGTGCCAGTAGTATGGGGGCAGGTCCAACCTACGAGCAGTACTTC